The 27 T cell receptor beta chains in this list originate from one sample, sequenced in a study of blood T cells in healthy people across ages. Primers used in a second PCR of roughly 7 to 11 cycles were a sample-barcoded 5' primer and a J-beta primer mix. Each CDR3 protein gets one entry after TCRdb re-called the 5' RACE reads with MiXCR. The data contain approximately 800,000 distinct CDR3 sequences, around 25% of them singletons. These records were also assigned to another study, of T cells of mothers and their children.

Input material: blood. The receptors derive from a boy between 5 and 17 years old in good health.

The V gene is TRBV29-1, the J gene TRBJ2-5; D not certain. The CDR3 extends over 13 amino acids. V lost 7 bases and J 4 bases, leaving 16 bases between the germline ends. CDR1 is SQVTM and CDR2 is ANQGSEA in the germline V gene. The CDR3 nucleotides read TGCAGCGCCAAAGCCTACCTGGGAGAGACCCAGTACTTC. It is translated as CSAKAYLGETQYF.

This clonotype appeared a few times. In DNA form, the CDR3 reads TGTGCCAGCACCCTCAAGGGGGGGCGGAACAATGAGCAGTTCTTC. This sequence encodes CASTLKGGRNNEQFF. The V and J genes are TRBV12-3 or TRBV12-4 and TRBJ2-1; perhaps TRBD2 as D (7 bases). V lost 7 bases to trimming and J lost 5 bases, with 18 bases between them. CDR3 length: 15 residues.

This clonotype was recorded a few times. The gene calls are TRBV2 and TRBJ1-2, with D unclear. CDR3 length: 12 amino acids. Germline CDR1 reads SNHLY; CDR2 reads FYNNEI. The CDR3 sequence is CVQQQLNYGYTF. For the CDR3, the DNA is TGTGTCCAGCAACAGCTTAACTATGGCTACACCTTC. The entire variable domain, with the rest obtained from reference TRBV2 and TRBJ1-2, is as follows: EPEVTQTPSHQVTQMGQEVILRCVPISNHLYFYWYRQILGQKVEFLVSFYNNEISEKSEIFDDQFSVERPDGSNFTLKIRSTKLEDSAMYFCVQQQLNYGYTFGSGTRLTVV.

The table lists this clonotype with many counts. The chain joins TRBV9 to TRBJ1-1; D uncertain. Trimming left V 0 bases short and J 3 bases short, with 6 bases between. This CDR3 has 13 amino acids. Germline-derived CDR1 and CDR2 are SGDLS and YYNGEE. CDR3 DNA: TGTGCCAGCAGCGTAGGTGGGTACACTGAAGCTTTCTTT. Encoded protein: CASSVGGYTEAFF.

The chain joins TRBV20-1 to TRBJ2-7; D uncertain. The CDR3 is made up of 11 amino acids. V was shortened by 5 bases and J by 4 bases, with 9 bases between the two germline ends. CDR1 DFQATT and CDR2 SNEGSKA come from the germline V gene (reference sequence). In DNA form, the CDR3 reads TGCAGTGCTGGATGGGCTTACGAGCAGTACTTC. This gives the protein CSAGWAYEQYF.

This clonotype was detected only a few times. V and J are TRBV12-3 or TRBV12-4 and TRBJ2-7; D is perhaps TRBD2 (6 bases). The CDR3 runs 12 residues. The germline V and J ends were trimmed by 8 bases and 6 bases, with 14 bases remaining between them. CDR3 nucleotide sequence: TGTGCCAGCGGGTCAGGAGCGGGCGAGCAGTACTTC. It translates to CASGSGAGEQYF.

V is TRBV10-2 and J is TRBJ2-3, with D perhaps TRBD1 (5 bases). This CDR3 contains 13 residues. V lost 6 bases to trimming and J lost 4 bases, with 11 bases between them. CDR1 is WSHSY and CDR2 is SAAADI in the germline V gene. Here the CDR3 reads CASRAGWADTQYF. DNA of the CDR3: TGCGCCAGCAGGGCAGGGTGGGCAGATACGCAGTATTTT.

V is TRBV5-1 and J is TRBJ2-3; 7 positions match TRBD1. The CDR3 runs to 15 residues. Trimming at V came to 4 bases and at J to 0 bases, leaving 5 bases not matched to a gene. Germline V lookup: CDR1 SGHRS, CDR2 YFSETQ. CDR3 sequence reads: CASSMGQTSTDTQYF. CDR3 nucleotides: TGCGCCAGCAGCATGGGACAGACTAGCACAGATACGCAGTATTTT.

This clonotype was found a few times. The rearrangement links TRBV10-2 to TRBJ2-5; D is unclear. From germline, CDR1 is WSHSY and CDR2 SAAADI. CDR3 length equals 15 residues. V gave up 0 bases and J gave up 4 bases, with 12 bases separating them. CDR3 coding DNA: TGCGCCAGCAGTGAGTCGGCGGCAGATCTAGAGACCCAGTACTTC. Translating gives CASSESAADLETQYF.

This clonotype came up a few times. This chain links TRBV6-1 with TRBJ1-4, with no clear D. The CDR3 is made up of 12 amino acids. The germline gives CDR1 MNHNS, CDR2 SASEGT. Trimming pared 4 bases from V and 8 bases from J, leaving 8 bases between. In DNA form, the CDR3 reads TGTGCCAGCAGTGTCTCATTCGAAAAACTGTTTTTT. Amino acid sequence: CASSVSFEKLFF.

This clonotype was counted only a few times. The chain carries TRBV25-1 and TRBJ2-5; the D gene is possibly TRBD1 (6 bases). The J call is in doubt because the DNA end fits TRBJ2-7 better. This CDR3 is built from 12 residues. The V gene's germline CDR1 is MGHDK and CDR2 SYGVNS. CDR3 region: CASSATGIEQYF. The DNA for the CDR3 is TGTGCCAGCAGTGCTACAGGGATCGAGCAGTACTTC.

The chain uses TRBV5-1 and TRBJ1-4; 8 bases agree with TRBD1. Per germline, CDR1 SGHRS and CDR2 YFSETQ. Losses at the gene ends were 3 bases for V and 0 bases for J; bases not matched to a gene: 13. CDR3 length equals 19 residues. Written as DNA, the CDR3 is TGCGCCAGCAGCTCGACAGGGGCCGGAAACGGTGCAACTAATGAAAAACTGTTTTTT. It codes for CASSSTGAGNGATNEKLFF.

This rearrangement joins TRBV2 to TRBJ2-5; 10 positions match TRBD1. Gene TRBJ2-7 matches the end of the DNA better, so the J call may be wrong. The CDR3 runs to 15 residues. Germline CDR1 is SNHLY and CDR2 is FYNNEI. CDR3 sequence (DNA): TGTGCCAGCAGCTCCACCCGGGACAGGGGCGACGAGCAGTACTTC. As protein: CASSSTRDRGDEQYF.

This chain links TRBV14 with TRBJ2-3; D not certain. The CDR3 loop spans 14 amino acids. The germline gives CDR1 SGHDN, CDR2 FVKESK. V dropped 3 bases and J dropped 6 bases, with 13 bases sitting between them. The CDR3 nucleotides are TGTGCCAGCAGCCACCCCCGCGCCCGGGATACGCAGTATTTT. Its translation is CASSHPRARDTQYF. Complete variable domain (other parts from reference TRBV14 and TRBJ2-3): EAGVTQFPSHSVIEKGQTVTLRCDPISGHDNLYWYRRVMGKEIKFLLHFVKESKQDESGMPNNRFLAERTGGTYSTLKVQPAELEDSGVYFCASSHPRARDTQYFGPGTRLTVL.

This sequence joins TRBV4-1 and TRBJ2-5; D perhaps matches TRBD2 (6 bases). Trimming pared 0 bases from V and 5 bases from J, leaving 16 bases between. The CDR3 is 16 amino acids. The germline gives CDR1 MGHRA, CDR2 YSYEKL. The CDR3 region has the DNA TGCGCCAGCAGCCAAGATCGAGCGGGCAATGATGAGACCCAGTACTTC. Its translation: CASSQDRAGNDETQYF.

This clonotype showed up just a few times. This rearrangement joins TRBV7-9 to TRBJ2-1, with D tentatively TRBD1 (5 bases). The end of the DNA aligns better with TRBJ2-5, so the J call may be wrong. CDR1 SEHNR and CDR2 FQNEAQ come from the germline V gene (reference sequence). The length of the CDR3 is 16 residues. The CDR3 here is CASSLGGALYQETQYF. In DNA, the CDR3 is TGTGCCAGCAGCTTGGGTGGGGCCTTGTACCAAGAGACCCAGTACTTC.

The chain combines TRBV29-1 with TRBJ2-5, with TRBD1 identical over 8 bases. Matching the DNA end better, TRBJ2-1 makes the J call doubtful. Germline values: CDR1 SQVTM, CDR2 ANQGSEA. The CDR3 length is 14 residues. CDR3 sequence: CSAKSRDRYNEQFF. CDR3 DNA: TGCAGCGCTAAAAGTCGGGACAGGTACAATGAGCAGTTCTTC.

On this clonotype: Mismatch with germline at one junction end may stem from a read error. The chain has TRBV11-2 and TRBJ1-1; D unclear. CDR3 length equals 12 residues. Looked up from germline, CDR1 is SGHAT and CDR2 is FQNNGV. CDR3 bases: TGTGCCAGCACCTTAATGAACACTGAAGCTTTCTTT. Translation: CASTLMNTEAFF.

CDR3 amino acids: CAISEEGDEQFF. In DNA, the CDR3 is TGTGCCATCAGTGAGGAAGGGGATGAGCAGTTCTTC. The gene calls are TRBV10-3 and TRBJ2-1; D is perhaps TRBD1 (5 bases). Germline V gene lookup returns CDR1 ENHRY and CDR2 SYGVKD. The CDR3 is 12 residues long. With 2 bases removed from V and 8 bases from J, the gap between germline ends came to 7 bases.

The chain combines TRBV6-1 with TRBJ1-5, with D possibly being TRBD1 (5 bases). This CDR3 has 17 amino acids. CDR1 and CDR2 (germline): MNHNS, SASEGT. The V and J ends lost 5 bases and 4 bases respectively, with 21 bases between them. In DNA, the CDR3 is TGTGCCAGCAGTCCCAGCGAAAAGTCACAGGTGAATCAGCCCCAGCATTTT. The encoded protein is CASSPSEKSQVNQPQHF.

The V call is TRBV29-1, the J call TRBJ2-5; either TRBD1 or TRBD2 may supply D (5 bases each). V lost 8 bases and J lost 7, with 29 bases in between. CDR1 and CDR2 from the germline V gene are SQVTM and ANQGSEA. The CDR3 has 16 amino acids. This chain's CDR3 is CSINLPGNYHQGTQYF. The DNA of the CDR3 is TGCAGCATAAACCTCCCCGGGAACTATCATCAGGGGACCCAGTACTTC.

J is TRBJ2-7 and V is TRBV28; 9 bases are shared with TRBD1. The trim removed 6 bases at V and 0 bases at J, leaving 12 bases unmatched. This CDR3 region has 17 residues. The germline gives CDR1 MDHEN, CDR2 SYDVKM. Written as DNA, the CDR3 is TGTGCCAGCAGAAACCCCGGACAGGGGTCTTACTCCTACGAGCAGTACTTC. It encodes CASRNPGQGSYSYEQYF. The full variable domain, in which reference TRBV28 and TRBJ2-7 provide the parts outside the CDR3, is DVKVTQSSRYLVKRTGEKVFLECVQDMDHENMFWYRQDPGLGLRLIYFSYDVKMKEKGDIPEGYSVSREKKERFSLILESASTNQTSMYLCASRNPGQGSYSYEQYFGPGTRLTVT.

This rearrangement joins TRBV6-5 to TRBJ2-2, with 10 bases identical to TRBD2. This CDR3 contains 18 residues. V shed 0 bases, J shed 4 bases, and the junction held 8 bases outside the gene matches. Germline lookup yields CDR1 MNHEY and CDR2 SVGAGI. The CDR3 here is CASSYSTRAGGPTGELFF. Written as DNA, the CDR3 is TGTGCCAGCAGTTACTCGACGCGAGCGGGGGGGCCCACCGGGGAGCTGTTTTTT.

This sequence joins TRBV5-1 and TRBJ2-7; the D gene could be TRBD1 or TRBD2 (5 bases each). Germline assignment: CDR1 SGHRS and CDR2 YFSETQ. V was trimmed by 0 bases and J by 2 bases, leaving 21 bases between them. The length of the CDR3 is 18 residues. The CDR3 loop reads CASSLGPPGGDGTYEQYF. The CDR3 DNA reads as TGCGCCAGCAGCTTGGGGCCCCCTGGTGGGGACGGAACCTACGAGCAGTACTTC. Looking up the rest from reference TRBV5-1 and TRBJ2-7 gives the full variable domain: KAGVTQTPRYLIKTRGQQVTLSCSPISGHRSVSWYQQTPGQGLQFLFEYFSETQRNKGNFPGRFSGRQFSNSRSEMNVSTLELGDSALYLCASSLGPPGGDGTYEQYFGPGTRLTVT.

The chain links TRBV6-5 to TRBJ1-2; D not resolved. This CDR3 is built from 15 residues. Trimming shortened V by 6 bases and J by 4 bases, and 18 bases separated the two germline ends. From germline, CDR1 is MNHEY and CDR2 SVGAGI. In DNA form, the CDR3 reads TGTGCCAGCAGGGCACCTAACAGTAACTTCTATGGCTACACCTTC. Translated: CASRAPNSNFYGYTF.

This clonotype was counted between two and nine times. The rearrangement links TRBV5-6 to TRBJ2-2; possible D gene TRBD1, 6 bases. CDR1 SGHDT and CDR2 YYEEEE come from the germline V gene. This CDR3 is built from 15 residues. Deletions cut 1 base from V and 3 bases from J, with 10 bases between. The CDR3 bases are TGTGCCAGCAGCTTGCTGGACAGATACACCGGGGAGCTGTTTTTT. Translated: CASSLLDRYTGELFF.

A few counts support this clonotype. The chain is built from TRBV5-4 and TRBJ2-3; maybe TRBD1 (6 bases). Germline CDR1 reads SGHNT; CDR2 reads YYREEE (reference sequence). CDR3 length: 14 amino acids. V lost 5 bases and J lost 5, with 15 bases in between. CDR3 in amino acids: CASRGDIRGDTQYF. The CDR3 bases are TGTGCCAGCAGAGGGGACATCAGGGGAGATACGCAGTATTTT.